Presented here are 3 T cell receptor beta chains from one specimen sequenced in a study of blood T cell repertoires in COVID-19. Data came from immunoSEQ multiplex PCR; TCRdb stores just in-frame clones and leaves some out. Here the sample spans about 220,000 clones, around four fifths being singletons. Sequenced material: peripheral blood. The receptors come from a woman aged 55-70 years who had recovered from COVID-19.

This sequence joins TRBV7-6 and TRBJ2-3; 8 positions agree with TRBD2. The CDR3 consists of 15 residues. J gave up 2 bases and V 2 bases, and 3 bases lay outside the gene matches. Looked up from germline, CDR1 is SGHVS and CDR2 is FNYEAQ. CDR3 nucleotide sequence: TGTGCCAGCAGCTTAACGGGGGGGCTCACAGATACGCAGTATTTT. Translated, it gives CASSLTGGLTDTQYF.

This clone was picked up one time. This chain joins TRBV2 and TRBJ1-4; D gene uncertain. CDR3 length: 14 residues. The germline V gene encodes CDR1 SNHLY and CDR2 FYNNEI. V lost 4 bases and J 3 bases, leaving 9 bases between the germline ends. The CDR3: CASSAASPNEKLFF. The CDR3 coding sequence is TGTGCCAGCAGTGCCGCGTCCCCTAATGAAAAACTGTTTTTT.

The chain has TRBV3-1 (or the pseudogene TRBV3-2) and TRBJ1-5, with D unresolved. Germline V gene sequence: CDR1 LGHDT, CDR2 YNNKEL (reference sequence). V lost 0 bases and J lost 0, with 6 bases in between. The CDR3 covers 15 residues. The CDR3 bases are TGTGCCAGCAGCCAAGATGCGTATAGCAATCAGCCCCAGCATTTT. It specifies CASSQDAYSNQPQHF.